This T cell receptor (beta chain) was identified in a study of T cell changes during pregnancy in multiple sclerosis. Per the germline V gene, CDR1 is SNHLY and CDR2 is FYNNEI. Trimming shortened V by 8 bases and J by 0 bases, and 20 bases separated the two germline ends. This CDR3 contains 16 residues. Assay used: immunoSEQ multiplex PCR; TCRdb lists only in-frame clones, some missing. The data contain some 99,000 clones, about 90% of them singletons. The chain employs TRBV2 and TRBJ2-7; perhaps TRBD1 as D (5 bases). The sequences come from peripheral blood, collected after pregnancy. This clonotype was sampled from a female donor in good health, enrolled as a control in a pregnancy study. The CDR3 DNA reads as TGTGCCAGCTTGGGGCAGCCCCTATCAAACTCCTACGAGCAGTACTTC. It yields the protein CASLGQPLSNSYEQYF.